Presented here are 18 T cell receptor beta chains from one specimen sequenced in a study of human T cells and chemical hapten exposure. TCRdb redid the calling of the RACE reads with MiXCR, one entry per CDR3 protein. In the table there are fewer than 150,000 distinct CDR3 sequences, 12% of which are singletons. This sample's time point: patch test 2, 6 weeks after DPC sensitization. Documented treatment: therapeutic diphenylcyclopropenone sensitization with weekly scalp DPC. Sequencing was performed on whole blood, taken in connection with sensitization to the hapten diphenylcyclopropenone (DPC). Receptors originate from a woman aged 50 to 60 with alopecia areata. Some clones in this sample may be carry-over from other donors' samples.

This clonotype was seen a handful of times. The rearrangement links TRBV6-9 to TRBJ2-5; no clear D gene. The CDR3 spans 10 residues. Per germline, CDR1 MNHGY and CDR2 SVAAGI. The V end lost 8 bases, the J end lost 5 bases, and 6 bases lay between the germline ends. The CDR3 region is CASSAETQYF. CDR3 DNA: TGTGCCAGCTCCGCGGAGACCCAGTACTTC.

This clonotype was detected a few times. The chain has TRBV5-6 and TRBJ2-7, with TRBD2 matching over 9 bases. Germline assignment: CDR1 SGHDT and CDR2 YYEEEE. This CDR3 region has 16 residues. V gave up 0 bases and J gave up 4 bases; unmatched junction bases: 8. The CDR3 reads CASSLGPAGGPYEQYF. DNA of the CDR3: TGTGCCAGCAGCTTGGGACCGGCGGGAGGGCCGTACGAGCAGTACTTC.

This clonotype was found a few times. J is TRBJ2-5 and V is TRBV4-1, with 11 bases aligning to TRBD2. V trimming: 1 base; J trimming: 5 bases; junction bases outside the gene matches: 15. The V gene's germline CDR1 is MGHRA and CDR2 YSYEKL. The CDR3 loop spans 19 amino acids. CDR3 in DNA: TGCGCCAGCAGCCAAGGTTTCCTAGCGGGAGGAACAACGGGGGAGACCCAGTACTTC. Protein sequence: CASSQGFLAGGTTGETQYF.

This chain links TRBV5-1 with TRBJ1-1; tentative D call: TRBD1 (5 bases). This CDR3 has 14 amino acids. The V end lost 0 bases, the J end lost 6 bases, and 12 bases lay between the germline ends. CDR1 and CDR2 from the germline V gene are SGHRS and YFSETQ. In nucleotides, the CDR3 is TGCGCCAGCAGCTTGGCCGGCAGGGAATCTGAAGCTTTCTTT. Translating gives CASSLAGRESEAFF.

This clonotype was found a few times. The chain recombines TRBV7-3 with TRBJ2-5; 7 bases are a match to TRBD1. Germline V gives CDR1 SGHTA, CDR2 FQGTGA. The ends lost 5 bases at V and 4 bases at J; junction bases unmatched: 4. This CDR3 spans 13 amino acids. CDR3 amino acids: CASSPTGAETQYF. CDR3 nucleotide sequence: TGTGCCAGCAGCCCCACAGGGGCAGAGACCCAGTACTTC.

The CDR3: CASSLIQGVEAFF. CDR3 DNA sequence: TGTGCCAGCAGCCTCATTCAGGGTGTTGAAGCTTTCTTT. The V gene is TRBV3-1, the J gene TRBJ1-1, with a tentative D call TRBD1 (5 bases). CDR1 is LGHDT, CDR2 YNNKEL, per germline (reference sequence). Trimming left V 4 bases short and J 7 bases short, with 13 bases between. The CDR3 runs 13 residues.

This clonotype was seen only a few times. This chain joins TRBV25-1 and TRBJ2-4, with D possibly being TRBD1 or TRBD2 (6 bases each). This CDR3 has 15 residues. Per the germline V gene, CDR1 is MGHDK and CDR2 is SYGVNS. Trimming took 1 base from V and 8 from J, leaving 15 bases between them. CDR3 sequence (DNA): TGTGCCAGCAGTGAATCCGGCACAAGGGGGGACATTCAGTACTTC. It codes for CASSESGTRGDIQYF.

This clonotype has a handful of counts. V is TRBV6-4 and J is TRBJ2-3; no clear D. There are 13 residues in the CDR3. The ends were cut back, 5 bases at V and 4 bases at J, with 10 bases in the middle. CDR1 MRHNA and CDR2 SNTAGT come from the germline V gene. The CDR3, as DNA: TGTGCCAGCAGTTTGCGGTTGGCAGATACGCAGTATTTT. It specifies CASSLRLADTQYF.

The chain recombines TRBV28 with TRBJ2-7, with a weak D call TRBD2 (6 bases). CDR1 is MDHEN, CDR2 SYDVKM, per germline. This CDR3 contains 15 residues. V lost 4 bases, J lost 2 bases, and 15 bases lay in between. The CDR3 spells CASSSSGTDPYEQYF. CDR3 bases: TGTGCCAGCAGTTCGTCCGGGACTGACCCCTACGAGCAGTACTTC. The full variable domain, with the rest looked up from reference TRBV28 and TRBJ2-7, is DVKVTQSSRYLVKRTGEKVFLECVQDMDHENMFWYRQDPGLGLRLIYFSYDVKMKEKGDIPEGYSVSREKKERFSLILESASTNQTSMYLCASSSSGTDPYEQYFGPGTRLTVT.

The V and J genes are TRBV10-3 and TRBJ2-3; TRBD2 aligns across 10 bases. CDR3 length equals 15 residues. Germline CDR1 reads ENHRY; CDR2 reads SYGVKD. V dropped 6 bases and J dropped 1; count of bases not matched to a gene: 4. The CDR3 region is CAIRAGTSGTDTQYF. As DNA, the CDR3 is TGTGCCATCAGGGCTGGGACTAGCGGCACAGATACGCAGTATTTT.

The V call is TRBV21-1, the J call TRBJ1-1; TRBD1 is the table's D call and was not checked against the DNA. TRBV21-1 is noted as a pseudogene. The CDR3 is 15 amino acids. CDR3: CASVGTGGRGTEAFF. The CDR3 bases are TGTGCCAGCGTCGGGACAGGGGGCAGAGGCACTGAAGCTTTCTTT.

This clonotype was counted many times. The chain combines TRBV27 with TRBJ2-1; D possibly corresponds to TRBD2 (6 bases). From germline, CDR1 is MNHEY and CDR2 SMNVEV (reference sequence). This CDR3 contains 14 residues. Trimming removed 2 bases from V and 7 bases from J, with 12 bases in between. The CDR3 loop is CASSLLAPRNEQFF. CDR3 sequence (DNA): TGTGCCAGCAGTTTACTAGCGCCTCGGAATGAGCAGTTCTTC.

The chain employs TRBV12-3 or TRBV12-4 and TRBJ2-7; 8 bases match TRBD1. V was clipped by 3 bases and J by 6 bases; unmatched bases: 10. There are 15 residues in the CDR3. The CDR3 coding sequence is TGTGCCAGCAGTTTCCGTCAGGGGGCTATCAGCGAGCAGTACTTC. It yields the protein CASSFRQGAISEQYF.

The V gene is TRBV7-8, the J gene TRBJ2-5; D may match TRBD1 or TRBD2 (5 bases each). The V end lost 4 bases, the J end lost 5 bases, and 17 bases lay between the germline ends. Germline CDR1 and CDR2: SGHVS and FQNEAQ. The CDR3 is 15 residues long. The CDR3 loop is CASSSLRDPRETQYF. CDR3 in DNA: TGTGCCAGCAGCTCGCTCCGGGACCCCCGGGAGACCCAGTACTTC.

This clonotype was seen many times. Here the CDR3 reads CASSLLSAFGYTF. The CDR3 region has the DNA TGTGCCAGCAGCTTATTGTCTGCTTTTGGCTACACCTTC. The V gene is TRBV7-9, the J gene TRBJ1-2; D gene uncertain. V was shortened by 2 bases and J by 7 bases, with 11 bases between the two germline ends. The CDR3 length is 13 residues. The germline V gene has CDR1 SEHNR and CDR2 FQNEAQ (reference sequence).

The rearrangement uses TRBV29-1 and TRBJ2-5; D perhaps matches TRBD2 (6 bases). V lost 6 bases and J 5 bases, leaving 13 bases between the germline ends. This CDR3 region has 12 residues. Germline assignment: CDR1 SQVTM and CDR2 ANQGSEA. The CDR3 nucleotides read TGCAGCGTGAGTCGGGGGTTGGAGACCCAGTACTTC. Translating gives CSVSRGLETQYF.

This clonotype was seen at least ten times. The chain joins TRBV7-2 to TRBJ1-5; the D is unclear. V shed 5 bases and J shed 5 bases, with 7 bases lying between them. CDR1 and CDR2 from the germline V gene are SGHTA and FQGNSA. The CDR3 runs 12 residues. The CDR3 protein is CASSTVDQPQHF. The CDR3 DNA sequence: TGTGCCAGCAGCACGGTGGATCAGCCCCAGCATTTT.

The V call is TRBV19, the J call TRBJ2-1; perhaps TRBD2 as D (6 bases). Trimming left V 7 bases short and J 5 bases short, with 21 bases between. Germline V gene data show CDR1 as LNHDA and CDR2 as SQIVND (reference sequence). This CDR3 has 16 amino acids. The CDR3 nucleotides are TGTGCCAGTACCCCTGAAGCGGGCCACAACCACAATGAGCAGTTCTTC. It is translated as CASTPEAGHNHNEQFF.